The 29 T cell receptor beta chains given below trace back to one sample, sequenced in a study of T cells in Graves' hyperthyroidism and ophthalmopathy. There were TCR beta CDR3 regions amplified from RNA transcripts. When the TCR CDR3 underwent first-round RT-PCR, the HTBI primer set was used. One entry per CDR3 protein, called by TCRdb with MiXCR from the multiplex PCR reads. The top ten hold roughly a tenth of the sample, which has about 740,000 distinct CDR3 sequences, 12% to 15% seen once. What was sequenced was blood. These TCRs come from a woman under 30 with Graves' hyperthyroidism.

Ten or more counts support this clonotype. This chain links TRBV6-1 with TRBJ1-2, with a weak D call TRBD1 (5 bases). Germline V lookup: CDR1 MNHNS, CDR2 SASEGT. Trimming removed 5 bases from V and 7 bases from J, with 23 bases in between. The length of the CDR3 is 16 residues. The CDR3: CASSLGTRHNPGGYTF. CDR3 nucleotides: TGTGCCAGCAGTTTAGGGACCAGGCATAATCCTGGTGGCTACACCTTC.

This clonotype has at least ten counts. The genes are TRBV28 and TRBJ2-7; D might be TRBD2 (6 bases). The CDR3 extends over 14 amino acids. Trimming removed 7 bases at V and 5 bases at J, with 18 bases between. Germline lookup yields CDR1 MDHEN and CDR2 SYDVKM. Here the CDR3 DNA reads TGTGCCAGCACGCGGCGGGAAAGGTGGCACGAGCAGTACTTC. Translation gives CASTRRERWHEQYF.

The chain couples TRBV19 to TRBJ1-2, with 7 bases identical to TRBD1. The CDR3 has 15 residues. CDR1 and CDR2 (germline): LNHDA, SQIVND (reference sequence). After removal of 5 bases from V and 4 bases from J, the junction contained 10 bases not matched to a gene. The CDR3 region is CASSSWDRSGYGYTF. The CDR3 coding sequence is TGTGCCAGTAGTTCCTGGGACAGATCGGGCTATGGCTACACCTTC.

This clonotype was counted ten times or more. The chain combines TRBV2 with TRBJ1-5, with unresolved D. Trimming left V 0 bases short and J 0 bases short, with 6 bases between. The CDR3 totals 15 residues. CDR1 and CDR2 from the germline V gene are SNHLY and FYNNEI. The CDR3 here is CASSEAGYSNQPQHF. The CDR3 bases are TGTGCCAGCAGTGAAGCGGGGTATAGCAATCAGCCCCAGCATTTT.

This clonotype was detected ten times or more. The rearrangement links TRBV3-1 to TRBJ2-7, with a tentative D call TRBD2 (6 bases). Germline-derived CDR1 and CDR2 are LGHDT and YNNKEL (reference sequence). The CDR3 runs 17 residues. V lost 1 base, J lost 6 bases, and 22 bases lay in between. Here the CDR3 reads CASSQVGGTGGFSEQYF. The CDR3 bases are TGTGCCAGCAGCCAAGTAGGCGGGACTGGCGGTTTTTCCGAGCAGTACTTC.

This CDR3 is CASRQRLEGSNEQFF. As DNA, the CDR3 is TGCGCCAGCAGACAAAGACTAGAGGGGTCCAATGAGCAGTTCTTC. The rearrangement links TRBV4-1 to TRBJ2-1, with D perhaps matching TRBD2 (6 bases). From germline, CDR1 is MGHRA and CDR2 YSYEKL. V shed 6 bases and J shed 6 bases, with 18 bases lying between them. The CDR3 is 15 amino acids.

This clonotype has at least ten counts. The chain links TRBV7-9 to TRBJ2-6; D is possibly TRBD1 or TRBD2 (5 bases each). Germline loops: CDR1 SEHNR, CDR2 FQNEAQ (reference sequence). The CDR3 has 15 amino acids. Trimming took off 4 bases at V and 9 bases at J, with 16 bases between the two ends. This CDR3 reads CASSSSQWGYNVLTF. The CDR3 DNA sequence: TGTGCCAGCAGCTCAAGTCAATGGGGGTACAACGTCCTGACTTTC.

The V gene is TRBV9, the J gene TRBJ1-4, with 9 bases aligning to TRBD1. Germline V lookup: CDR1 SGDLS, CDR2 YYNGEE. V lost 3 bases, J lost 7 bases, and 7 bases stayed unmatched. The CDR3 loop spans 15 amino acids. The CDR3 coding sequence is TGTGCCAGCAGCGGACCGGGACAGGGAGGTGAAAAACTGTTTTTT. Amino acid sequence: CASSGPGQGGEKLFF.

This clonotype has a count of ten or more. The rearrangement joins TRBV29-1 to TRBJ2-7; D is perhaps TRBD1 or TRBD2 (5 bases each). Trimming shortened V by 4 bases and J by 3 bases, and 13 bases separated the two germline ends. The CDR3 spans 13 residues. The germline CDR1 and CDR2 sequences are SQVTM and ANQGSEA. Here the CDR3 DNA reads TGCAGCGTTGTCGGATTGGGGGTCTACGAGCAGTACTTC. Protein sequence: CSVVGLGVYEQYF.

This clonotype has just a few counts. The rearrangement links TRBV9 to TRBJ2-5, with 9 nucleotides matching TRBD1. J was trimmed by 4 bases and V by 3 bases; bases with no gene match: 7. Germline V CDR1 and CDR2: SGDLS, YYNGEE. The CDR3 consists of 15 residues. The CDR3 coding sequence is TGTGCCAGCAGCGCGCCCGGGACAGGGTCAGAGACCCAGTACTTC. It specifies CASSAPGTGSETQYF.

The rearrangement uses TRBV27 and TRBJ1-1; D unresolved. V lost 0 bases, J lost 5 bases, and 16 bases lay in between. The germline V gene has CDR1 MNHEY and CDR2 SMNVEV (reference sequence). The length of the CDR3 is 16 residues. The CDR3 loop is CASSLSTPKIGTEAFF. CDR3 nucleotide sequence: TGTGCCAGCAGTTTATCGACCCCAAAGATCGGGACTGAAGCTTTCTTT.

Many counts were recorded for this clonotype. The rearrangement links TRBV7-9 to TRBJ1-2; weak D call: TRBD1 (5 bases). V gave up 1 base and J gave up 2 bases, with 8 bases separating them. The CDR3 is 14 residues long. Looked up from germline, CDR1 is SEHNR and CDR2 is FQNEAQ (reference sequence). The CDR3 protein is CASSLVPGNYGYTF. As DNA, the CDR3 is TGTGCCAGCAGCTTAGTGCCAGGGAACTATGGCTACACCTTC.

J is TRBJ1-6 and V is TRBV5-1, with TRBD1 identical over 7 bases. V lost 4 bases and J lost 2; bases outside the gene matches: 12. The germline V gene encodes CDR1 SGHRS and CDR2 YFSETQ. This CDR3 has 18 amino acids. CDR3 sequence reads: CASSRGTEKSPYNSPLHF. CDR3 coding DNA: TGCGCCAGCAGCCGCGGGACAGAAAAAAGTCCCTATAATTCACCCCTCCACTTT.

About this clonotype itself: This may stem from a read error, because a much larger clone lies one nucleotide away. The V call is TRBV20-1, the J call TRBJ1-1; the D is unclear. V was shortened by 5 bases and J by 10 bases, with 14 bases between the two germline ends. Germline V gene lookup returns CDR1 DFQATT and CDR2 SNEGSKA (reference sequence). CDR3 length equals 11 residues. This CDR3 is CSAGNGRGAFF. The CDR3 DNA is TGCAGTGCTGGGAACGGGAGAGGAGCTTTCTTT.

A note on this clonotype: A single base separates this from a much larger clone, so it may be a read error. The chain uses TRBV2 and TRBJ2-7; TRBD1 is a possible D gene (6 bases). This CDR3 has 14 residues. Germline V lookup: CDR1 SNHLY, CDR2 FYNNEI. The chain's CDR3 is CAGSASTGSGEQYF. The CDR3 coding sequence is TGTGCCGGCAGTGCTTCTACAGGGTCGGGCGAGCAGTACTTC.

This clonotype has at least ten counts. This rearrangement joins TRBV15 to TRBJ2-1, with D perhaps matching TRBD1 (6 bases). V was cut by 3 bases and J by 0 bases, with 9 bases left in between. The CDR3 runs to 15 residues. Germline loops: CDR1 LNHNV, CDR2 YYDKDF (reference sequence). In DNA form, the CDR3 reads TGTGCCACCAGCAGTAACAGGGTCTCCTACAATGAGCAGTTCTTC. It codes for CATSSNRVSYNEQFF.

This clonotype was observed at least ten times. V and J are TRBV19 and TRBJ1-1, with TRBD1 as a possible D gene (6 bases). Germline lookup yields CDR1 LNHDA and CDR2 SQIVND (reference sequence). The CDR3 has 19 residues. Trimming left V 5 bases short and J 0 bases short, with 25 bases between. DNA for the CDR3: TGTGCCAGTAGTCTCCGACAGGACCTGCCGTCCCACTTGAACACTGAAGCTTTCTTT. It codes for CASSLRQDLPSHLNTEAFF. The full variable domain, in which reference TRBV19 and TRBJ1-1 provide the parts outside the CDR3, is DGGITQSPKYLFRKEGQNVTLSCEQNLNHDAMYWYRQDPGQGLRLIYYSQIVNDFQKGDIAEGYSVSREKKESFPLTVTSAQKNPTAFYLCASSLRQDLPSHLNTEAFFGQGTRLTVV.

In this sample, this clonotype turned up a few times. The chain combines TRBV27 with TRBJ2-6, with a possible D match to TRBD2 (5 bases). The CDR3 length is 21 residues. The V end lost 3 bases, the J end lost 0 bases, and 24 bases lay between the germline ends. Per the germline V gene, CDR1 is MNHEY and CDR2 is SMNVEV (reference sequence). DNA for the CDR3: TGTGCCAGCAGTTTCCGTGCGAGAGCGGCTTCAACCCTCTCTGGGGCCAACGTCCTGACTTTC. Amino acids: CASSFRARAASTLSGANVLTF.

This clonotype was observed a few times. This sequence joins TRBV12-3 or TRBV12-4 and TRBJ2-1; tentatively, D is TRBD2 (6 bases). The CDR3 consists of 16 residues. Trimming left V 7 bases short and J 6 bases short, with 22 bases between. CDR3 DNA: TGTGCCAGCATCCGTAACGGGGGAGTGAAGGGCAATGAGCAGTTCTTC. It is translated as CASIRNGGVKGNEQFF.

The rearrangement joins TRBV7-8 to TRBJ1-2, with 8 bases matching TRBD1. V shed 3 bases and J 6 bases; nucleotides not matched to a gene: 3. Germline V gene sequence: CDR1 SGHVS, CDR2 FQNEAQ. The CDR3 totals 13 residues. The CDR3 DNA follows: TGTGCCAGCAGCTTGGACAGGGTGGATGGCTACACCTTC. This codes for CASSLDRVDGYTF. Using reference TRBV7-8 and TRBJ1-2 for the parts outside the CDR3, the full variable domain is GAGVSQSPRYKVAKRGQDVALRCDPISGHVSLFWYQQALGQGPEFLTYFQNEAQLDKSGLPSDRFFAERPEGSVSTLKIQRTQQEDSAVYLCASSLDRVDGYTFGSGTRLTVV.

There are many counts of this clonotype. This chain connects TRBV7-6 to TRBJ2-1; 11 positions agree with TRBD2. Unmatched junction bases numbered 8, after V lost 4 bases and J lost 3 bases. CDR3 length: 17 amino acids. The germline V gene encodes CDR1 SGHVS and CDR2 FNYEAQ. The CDR3 region has the DNA TGTGCCAGCAGCTACTACCCGGGACTAGCGGACTACAATGAGCAGTTCTTC. This sequence encodes CASSYYPGLADYNEQFF.

This rearrangement joins TRBV18 to TRBJ2-5; D uncertain. Trimming left V 0 bases short and J 1 base short, with 9 bases between. CDR1 and CDR2 (germline): KGHSH, LQKENI. CDR3 length: 15 residues. Here the CDR3 reads CASSPPQIGQETQYF. The CDR3, as DNA: TGTGCCAGCTCACCACCCCAAATTGGCCAAGAGACCCAGTACTTC.

This clonotype occurred a few times. The chain joins TRBV9 to TRBJ1-1, with D perhaps matching TRBD1 (5 bases). V lost 4 bases to trimming and J lost 4 bases, with 14 bases between them. Germline V gene lookup returns CDR1 SGDLS and CDR2 YYNGEE. This CDR3 comprises 14 residues. CDR3 DNA sequence: TGTGCCAGCAGCCCGGACGGGGGGGTCACTGAAGCTTTCTTT. This translates into CASSPDGGVTEAFF.

This clonotype was found a few times. The chain couples TRBV19 to TRBJ1-5; D might be TRBD1 (6 bases). The CDR3 length is 17 residues. Trimming removed 6 bases at V and 7 bases at J, with 25 bases between. Germline assignment: CDR1 LNHDA and CDR2 SQIVND (reference sequence). Here the CDR3 reads CASRPKSADSRRQPQHF. The CDR3 region has the DNA TGTGCCAGTAGACCCAAATCTGCGGACAGTCGACGGCAGCCCCAGCATTTT.

This clonotype was seen ten or more times. As DNA, the CDR3 is TGTGCCAGCAGCCCCAGATGGCGGCTAGCGGGAGTAGGAGAGCAGTACTTC. It is translated as CASSPRWRLAGVGEQYF. V gene TRBV11-2 combines with J gene TRBJ2-7, with TRBD2 matching over 10 bases. CDR3 length: 17 amino acids. Trimming took 5 bases from V and 7 from J; bases not matched to a gene: 17. Germline assignment: CDR1 SGHAT and CDR2 FQNNGV.

In its sample, this clonotype was seen many times. V and J are TRBV13 and TRBJ1-2; TRBD1 agrees at 9 bases. CDR3 size: 16 residues. Looked up from germline, CDR1 is PRHDT and CDR2 is FYEKMQ (reference sequence). V dropped 3 bases and J dropped 0; count of bases not matched to a gene: 5. The CDR3 is CASSFNRGHPNYGYTF. In nucleotides, the CDR3 is TGTGCCAGCAGCTTTAACAGGGGGCACCCTAACTATGGCTACACCTTC.

The chain links TRBV6-2 or TRBV6-3 to TRBJ1-4, with 7 positions matching TRBD1. The CDR3 consists of 13 residues. V gave up 5 bases and J gave up 5 bases; unmatched junction bases: 2. Germline CDR1 and CDR2: MNHEY and SVGEGT. CDR3: CASSGTANEKLFF. The CDR3 DNA reads TGTGCCAGCAGTGGGACAGCGAATGAAAAACTGTTTTTT.

V usage is TRBV7-9 and J usage is TRBJ2-1; 7 nucleotides align to TRBD2. Per germline, CDR1 SEHNR and CDR2 FQNEAQ (reference sequence). CDR3 length: 17 residues. J gave up 10 bases and V 2 bases, and 17 bases lay outside the gene matches. CDR3 protein: CASSLSPSLAGVGEQFF. In DNA, the CDR3 is TGTGCCAGCAGCTTAAGCCCCTCTCTGGCGGGAGTTGGAGAGCAGTTCTTC.

This clonotype has at least ten counts. The chain employs TRBV6-1 and TRBJ2-5; tentatively, D is TRBD1 (5 bases). Trimming stripped 5 bases from V and 1 base from J, with 8 bases between. CDR1 and CDR2 (germline): MNHNS, SASEGT. This CDR3 contains 13 residues. CDR3 sequence reads: CASSRQPQETQYF. CDR3 bases: TGTGCCAGCAGTAGACAGCCCCAAGAGACCCAGTACTTC.